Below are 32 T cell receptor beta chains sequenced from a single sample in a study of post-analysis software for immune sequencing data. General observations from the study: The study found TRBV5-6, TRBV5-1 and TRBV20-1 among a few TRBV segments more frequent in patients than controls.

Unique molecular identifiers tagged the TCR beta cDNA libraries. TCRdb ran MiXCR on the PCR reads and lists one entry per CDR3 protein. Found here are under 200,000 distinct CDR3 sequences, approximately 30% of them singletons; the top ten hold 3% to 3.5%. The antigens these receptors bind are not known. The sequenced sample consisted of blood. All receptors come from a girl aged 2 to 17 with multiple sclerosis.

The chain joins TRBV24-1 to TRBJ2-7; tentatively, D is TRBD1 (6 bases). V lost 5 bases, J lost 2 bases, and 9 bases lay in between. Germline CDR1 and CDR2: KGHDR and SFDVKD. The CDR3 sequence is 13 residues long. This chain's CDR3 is CATSVAGAYEQYF. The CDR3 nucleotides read TGTGCCACCAGTGTGGCAGGGGCCTACGAGCAGTACTTC.

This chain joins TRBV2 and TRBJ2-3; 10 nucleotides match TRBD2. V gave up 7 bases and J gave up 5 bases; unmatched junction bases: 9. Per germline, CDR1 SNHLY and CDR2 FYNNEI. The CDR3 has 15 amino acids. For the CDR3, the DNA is TGTGCCAGCATCCTCGGCCTAGCGGGAGTAGATACGCAGTATTTT. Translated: CASILGLAGVDTQYF.

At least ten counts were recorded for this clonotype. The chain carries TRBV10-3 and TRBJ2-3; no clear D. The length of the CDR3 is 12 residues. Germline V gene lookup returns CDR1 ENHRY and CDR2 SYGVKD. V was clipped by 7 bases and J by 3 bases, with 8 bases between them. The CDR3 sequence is CAITGRTDTQYF. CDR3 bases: TGTGCCATCACCGGAAGGACAGATACGCAGTATTTT.

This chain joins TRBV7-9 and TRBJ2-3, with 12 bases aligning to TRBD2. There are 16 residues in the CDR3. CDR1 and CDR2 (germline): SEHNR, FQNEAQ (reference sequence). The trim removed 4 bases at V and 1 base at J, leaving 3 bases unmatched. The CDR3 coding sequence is TGTGCCAGCAGCTCCCGACTAGCGGGAGGCACAGATACGCAGTATTTT. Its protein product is CASSSRLAGGTDTQYF.

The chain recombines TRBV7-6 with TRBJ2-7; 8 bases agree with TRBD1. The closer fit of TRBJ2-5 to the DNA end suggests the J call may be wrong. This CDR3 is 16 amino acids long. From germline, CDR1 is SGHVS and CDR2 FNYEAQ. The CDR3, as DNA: TGTGCCAGCAGCCTCCCCGGGACAGGCCTTCAAGAGACCCAGTACTTC. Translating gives CASSLPGTGLQETQYF.

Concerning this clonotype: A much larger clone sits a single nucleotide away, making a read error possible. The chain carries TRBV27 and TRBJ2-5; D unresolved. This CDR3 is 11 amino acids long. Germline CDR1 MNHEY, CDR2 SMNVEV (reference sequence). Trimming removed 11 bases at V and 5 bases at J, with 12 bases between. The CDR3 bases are TGTGCCGGCCTCATTGGGGAGACCCAGTACTTC. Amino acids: CAGLIGETQYF.

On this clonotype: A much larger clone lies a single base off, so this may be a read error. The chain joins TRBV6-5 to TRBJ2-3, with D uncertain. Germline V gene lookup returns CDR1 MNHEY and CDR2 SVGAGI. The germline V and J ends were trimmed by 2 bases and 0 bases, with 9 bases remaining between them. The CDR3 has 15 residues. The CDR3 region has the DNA TGTGCCAGCAGTTACGCGGACCCAAGCACAGATACGCAGTATTTT. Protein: CASSYADPSTDTQYF.

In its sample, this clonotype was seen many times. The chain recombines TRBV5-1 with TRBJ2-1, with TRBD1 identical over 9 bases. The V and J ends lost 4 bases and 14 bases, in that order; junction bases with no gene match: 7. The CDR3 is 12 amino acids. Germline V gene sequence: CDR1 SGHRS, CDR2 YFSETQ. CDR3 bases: TGCGCCAGCAGCCCCGGACAGGGGAGGGAGTTCTTC. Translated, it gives CASSPGQGREFF.

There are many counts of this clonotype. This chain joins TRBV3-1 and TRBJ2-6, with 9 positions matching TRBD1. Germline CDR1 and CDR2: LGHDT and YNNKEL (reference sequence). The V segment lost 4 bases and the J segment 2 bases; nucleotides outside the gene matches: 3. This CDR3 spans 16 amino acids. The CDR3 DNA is TGTGCCAGCAGCCTGACAGGGGGAGCTGGGGCCAACGTCCTGACTTTC. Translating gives CASSLTGGAGANVLTF.

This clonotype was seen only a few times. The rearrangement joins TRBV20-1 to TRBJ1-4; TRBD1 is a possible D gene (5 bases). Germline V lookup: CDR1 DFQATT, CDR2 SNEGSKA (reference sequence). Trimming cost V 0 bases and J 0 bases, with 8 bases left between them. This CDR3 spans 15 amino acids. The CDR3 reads CSARDGGTTNEKLFF. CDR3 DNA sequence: TGCAGTGCTAGAGATGGGGGGACAACTAATGAAAAACTGTTTTTT.

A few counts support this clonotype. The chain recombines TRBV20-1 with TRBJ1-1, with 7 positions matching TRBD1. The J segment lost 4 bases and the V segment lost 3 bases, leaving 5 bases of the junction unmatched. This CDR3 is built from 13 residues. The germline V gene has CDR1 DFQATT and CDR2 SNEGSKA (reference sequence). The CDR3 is CSASWTGVTEAFF. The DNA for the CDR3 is TGCAGTGCTAGCTGGACAGGAGTCACTGAAGCTTTCTTT.

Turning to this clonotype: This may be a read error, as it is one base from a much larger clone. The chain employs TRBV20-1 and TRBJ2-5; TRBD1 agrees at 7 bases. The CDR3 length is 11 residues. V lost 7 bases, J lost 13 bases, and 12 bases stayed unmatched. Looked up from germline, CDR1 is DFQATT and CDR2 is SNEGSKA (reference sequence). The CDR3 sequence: CSVKGAYERYF. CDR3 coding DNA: TGCAGTGTGAAGGGGGCCTACGAGCGGTACTTC.

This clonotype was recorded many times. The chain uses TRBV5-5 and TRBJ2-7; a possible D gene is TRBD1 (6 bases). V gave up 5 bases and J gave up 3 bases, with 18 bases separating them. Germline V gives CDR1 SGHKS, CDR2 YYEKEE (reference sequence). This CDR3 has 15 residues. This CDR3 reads CASSRLAAGDYEQYF. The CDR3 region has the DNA TGTGCCAGCAGTCGGCTGGCAGCAGGGGACTACGAGCAGTACTTC.

The CDR3 region is CASTTPRADTQYF. The CDR3 DNA sequence: TGTGCCAGCACCACCCCTAGGGCAGATACGCAGTATTTT. This rearrangement joins TRBV21-1 to TRBJ2-3. TRBV21-1 is reported as a pseudogene. The CDR3 is 13 residues long.

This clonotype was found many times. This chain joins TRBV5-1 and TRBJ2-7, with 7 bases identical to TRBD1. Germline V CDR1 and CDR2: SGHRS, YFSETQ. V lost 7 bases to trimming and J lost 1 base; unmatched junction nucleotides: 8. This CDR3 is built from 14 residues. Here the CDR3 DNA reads TGCGCCAGCGGTAGGGCAGGGGGATCCTACGAGCAGTACTTC. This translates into CASGRAGGSYEQYF.

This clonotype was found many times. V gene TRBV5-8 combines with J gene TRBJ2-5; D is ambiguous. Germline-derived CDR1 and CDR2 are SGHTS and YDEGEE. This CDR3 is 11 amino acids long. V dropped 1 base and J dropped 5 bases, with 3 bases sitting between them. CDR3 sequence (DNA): TGTGCCAGCAGCTTGATTGAGACCCAGTACTTC. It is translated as CASSLIETQYF.

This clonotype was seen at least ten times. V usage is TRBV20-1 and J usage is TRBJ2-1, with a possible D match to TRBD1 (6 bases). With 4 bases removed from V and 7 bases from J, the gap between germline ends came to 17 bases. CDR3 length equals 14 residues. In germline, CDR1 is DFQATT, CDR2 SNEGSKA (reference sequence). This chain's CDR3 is CSATGTIPANEQFF. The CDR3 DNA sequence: TGCAGTGCTACCGGGACAATACCCGCAAATGAGCAGTTCTTC.

The CDR3 region is CAWGNRKGGNQPQHF. The CDR3, as DNA: TGTGCCTGGGGAAATAGAAAGGGGGGCAATCAGCCCCAGCATTTT. The rearrangement uses TRBV30 and TRBJ1-5; weak D call: TRBD1 (6 bases). The CDR3 is 15 residues long. Germline assignment: CDR1 GTSNPN and CDR2 SVGIG (reference sequence). The V and J ends lost 5 bases and 2 bases respectively, with 16 bases between them.

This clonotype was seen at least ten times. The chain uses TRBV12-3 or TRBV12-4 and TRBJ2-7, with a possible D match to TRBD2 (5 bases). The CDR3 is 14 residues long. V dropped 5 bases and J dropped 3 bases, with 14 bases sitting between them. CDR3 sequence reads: CASSPMGGRYEQYF. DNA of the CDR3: TGTGCCAGCAGTCCCATGGGCGGGCGCTACGAGCAGTACTTC.

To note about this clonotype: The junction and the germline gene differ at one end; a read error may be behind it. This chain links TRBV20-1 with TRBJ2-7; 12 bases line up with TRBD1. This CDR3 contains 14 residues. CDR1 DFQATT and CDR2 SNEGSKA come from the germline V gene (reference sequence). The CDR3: CSAKGQGAGYGQYF. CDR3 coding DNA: TGCAGTGCAAAGGGACAGGGGGCTGGCTACGGGCAGTACTTC.

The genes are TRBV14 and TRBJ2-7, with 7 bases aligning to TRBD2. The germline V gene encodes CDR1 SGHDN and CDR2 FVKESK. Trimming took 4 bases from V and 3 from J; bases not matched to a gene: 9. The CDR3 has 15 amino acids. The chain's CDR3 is CASSPRSSGIYEQYF. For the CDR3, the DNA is TGTGCCAGCAGCCCTCGGTCGAGCGGGATCTACGAGCAGTACTTC. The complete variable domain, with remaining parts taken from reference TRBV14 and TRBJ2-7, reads EAGVTQFPSHSVIEKGQTVTLRCDPISGHDNLYWYRRVMGKEIKFLLHFVKESKQDESGMPNNRFLAERTGGTYSTLKVQPAELEDSGVYFCASSPRSSGIYEQYFGPGTRLTVT.

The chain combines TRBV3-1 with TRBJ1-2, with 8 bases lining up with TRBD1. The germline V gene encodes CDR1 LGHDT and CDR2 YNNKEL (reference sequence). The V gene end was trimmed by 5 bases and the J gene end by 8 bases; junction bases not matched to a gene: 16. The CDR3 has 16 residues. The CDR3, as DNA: TGTGCCAGCAGCAACCGGGACAGGAGGCGGGCGCGGGGCTACACCTTC. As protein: CASSNRDRRRARGYTF.

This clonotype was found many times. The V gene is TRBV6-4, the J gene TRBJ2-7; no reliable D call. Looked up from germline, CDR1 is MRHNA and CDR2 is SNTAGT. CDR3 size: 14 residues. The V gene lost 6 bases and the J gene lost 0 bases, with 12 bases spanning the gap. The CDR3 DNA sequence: TGTGCCAGCAGATTAACTCCGAGCTCCTACGAGCAGTACTTC. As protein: CASRLTPSSYEQYF.

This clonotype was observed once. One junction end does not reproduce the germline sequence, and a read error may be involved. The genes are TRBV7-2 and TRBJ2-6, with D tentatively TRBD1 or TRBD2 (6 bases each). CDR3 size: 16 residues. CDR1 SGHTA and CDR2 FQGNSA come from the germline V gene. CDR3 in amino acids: CASSLGGASGANVPTF. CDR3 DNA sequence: TGTGCCAGCAGCTTGGGGGGCGCCTCTGGGGCCAACGTCCCGACTTTC.

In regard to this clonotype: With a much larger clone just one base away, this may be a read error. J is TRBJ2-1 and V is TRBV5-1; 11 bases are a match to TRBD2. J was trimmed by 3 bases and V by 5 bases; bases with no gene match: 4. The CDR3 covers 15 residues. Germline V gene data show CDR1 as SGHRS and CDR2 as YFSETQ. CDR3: CASRSTSGGYNEQFF. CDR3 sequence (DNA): TGCGCCAGCAGGAGTACTAGCGGGGGCTACAATGAGCAGTTCTTC.

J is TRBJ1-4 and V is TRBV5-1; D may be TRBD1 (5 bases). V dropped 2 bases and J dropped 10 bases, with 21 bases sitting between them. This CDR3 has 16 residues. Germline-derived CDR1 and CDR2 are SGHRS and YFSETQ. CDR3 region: CASSFETVGDGAKLFF. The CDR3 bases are TGCGCCAGCAGCTTTGAAACAGTTGGGGACGGTGCAAAACTGTTTTTT.

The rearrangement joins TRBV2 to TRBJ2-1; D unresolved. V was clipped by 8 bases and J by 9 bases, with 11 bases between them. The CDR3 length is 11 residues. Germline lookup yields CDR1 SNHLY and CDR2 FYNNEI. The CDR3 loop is CASLVLSEQFF. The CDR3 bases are TGTGCCAGCTTGGTTTTAAGTGAGCAGTTCTTC.

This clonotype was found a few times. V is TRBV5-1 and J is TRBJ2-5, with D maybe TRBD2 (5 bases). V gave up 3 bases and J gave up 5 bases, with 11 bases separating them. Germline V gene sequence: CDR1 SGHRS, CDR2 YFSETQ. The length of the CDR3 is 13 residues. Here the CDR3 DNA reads TGCGCCAGCAGCTCCAACGGGATGGAGACCCAGTACTTC. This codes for CASSSNGMETQYF. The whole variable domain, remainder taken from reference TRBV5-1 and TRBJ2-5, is KAGVTQTPRYLIKTRGQQVTLSCSPISGHRSVSWYQQTPGQGLQFLFEYFSETQRNKGNFPGRFSGRQFSNSRSEMNVSTLELGDSALYLCASSSNGMETQYFGPGTRLLVL.

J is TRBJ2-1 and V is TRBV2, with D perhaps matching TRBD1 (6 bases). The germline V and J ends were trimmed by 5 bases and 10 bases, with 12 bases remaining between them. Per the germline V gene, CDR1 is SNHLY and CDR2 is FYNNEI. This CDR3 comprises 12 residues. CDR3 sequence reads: CASSSTGLEQFF. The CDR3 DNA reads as TGTGCCAGCAGTTCTACAGGGTTGGAGCAGTTCTTC.

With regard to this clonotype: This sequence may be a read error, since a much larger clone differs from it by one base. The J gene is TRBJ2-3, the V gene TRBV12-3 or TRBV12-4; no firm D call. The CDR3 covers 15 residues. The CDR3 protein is CASPPGPTEEDAQYF. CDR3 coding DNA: TGTGCCAGCCCCCCCGGGCCCACTGAGGAAGATGCGCAGTATTTT.

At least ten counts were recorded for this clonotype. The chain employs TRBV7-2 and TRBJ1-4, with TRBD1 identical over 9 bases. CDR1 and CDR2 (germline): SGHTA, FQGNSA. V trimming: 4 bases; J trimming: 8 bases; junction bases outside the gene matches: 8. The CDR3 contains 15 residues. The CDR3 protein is CASSSGTGKGEKLFF. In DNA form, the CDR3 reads TGTGCCAGCAGCTCCGGGACAGGGAAAGGGGAAAAACTGTTTTTT.

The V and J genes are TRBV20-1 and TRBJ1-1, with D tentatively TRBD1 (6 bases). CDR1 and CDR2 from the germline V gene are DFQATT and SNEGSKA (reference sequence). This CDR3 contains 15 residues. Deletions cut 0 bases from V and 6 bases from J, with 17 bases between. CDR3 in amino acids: CSAREGTRGIPEAFF. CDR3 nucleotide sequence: TGCAGTGCTAGAGAGGGGACACGGGGAATCCCTGAAGCTTTCTTT.